This TCR beta chain was recorded in a study of T cell responses to AZD1222 COVID-19 vaccine. Here immunoSEQ multiplex PCR was the method, and the copy in TCRdb shows in-frame clones only, minus some. This table holds more than 150,000 clones, 75% to 95% found once. Study observations and caveats: The study found vaccine-associated CD4 TCRs spanning spike, dominant at 160-218 and 743-854.

Trimming took 3 bases from V and 2 from J, leaving 9 bases between them. Germline loops: CDR1 KGHSH, CDR2 LQKENI. The CDR3 runs to 14 residues. About this clone: No antigen is known for it.

Sample: peripheral blood, taken on day 0 of AZD1222 vaccination. This receptor was identified in an adult in good health. The chain joins TRBV18 to TRBJ2-3; D gene ambiguous. The CDR3 nucleotides read TGTGCCAGCTCACCTACAGAGAACACAGATACGCAGTATTTT. The encoded protein is CASSPTENTDTQYF.